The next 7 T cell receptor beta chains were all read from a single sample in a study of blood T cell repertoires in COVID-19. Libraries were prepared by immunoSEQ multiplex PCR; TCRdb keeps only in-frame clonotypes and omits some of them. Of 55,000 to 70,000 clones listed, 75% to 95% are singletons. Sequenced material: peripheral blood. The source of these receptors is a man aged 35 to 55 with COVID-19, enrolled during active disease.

CDR3 DNA sequence: TGTGCCAGCAGTGGCGGGGGGACGGCGGGTAACTACGAGCAGTACTTC. The encoded protein is CASSGGGTAGNYEQYF. The chain joins TRBV6-1 to TRBJ2-7; 8 bases line up with TRBD2. Trimming took 4 bases from V and 3 from J; bases not matched to a gene: 11. The CDR3 extends over 16 amino acids. Germline CDR1 MNHNS, CDR2 SASEGT.

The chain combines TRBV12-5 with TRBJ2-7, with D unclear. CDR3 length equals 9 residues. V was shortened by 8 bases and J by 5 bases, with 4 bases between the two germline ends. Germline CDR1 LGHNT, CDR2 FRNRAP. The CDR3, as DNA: TGTGCTAGTCGGGACGAGCAGTACTTC. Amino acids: CASRDEQYF. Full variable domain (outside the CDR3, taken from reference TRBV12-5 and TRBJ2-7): DARVTQTPRHKVTEMGQEVTMRCQPILGHNTVFWYRQTMMQGLELLAYFRNRAPLDDSGMPKDRFSAEMPDATLATLKIQPSEPRDSAVYFCASRDEQYFGPGTRLTVT.

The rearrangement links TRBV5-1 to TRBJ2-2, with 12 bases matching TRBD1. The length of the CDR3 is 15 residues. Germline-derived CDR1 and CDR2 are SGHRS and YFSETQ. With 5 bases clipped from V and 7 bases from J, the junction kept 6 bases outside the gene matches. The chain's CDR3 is CASSPGTGGVGELFF. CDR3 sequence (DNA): TGCGCCAGCAGTCCCGGGACAGGGGGCGTCGGGGAGCTGTTTTTT.

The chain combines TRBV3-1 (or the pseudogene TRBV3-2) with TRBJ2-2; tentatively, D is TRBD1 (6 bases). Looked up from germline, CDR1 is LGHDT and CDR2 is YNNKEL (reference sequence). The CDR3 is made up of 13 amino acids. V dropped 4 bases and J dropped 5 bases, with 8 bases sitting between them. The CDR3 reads CASSLQGTGELFF. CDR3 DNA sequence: TGTGCCAGCAGCCTTCAGGGGACCGGGGAGCTGTTTTTT.

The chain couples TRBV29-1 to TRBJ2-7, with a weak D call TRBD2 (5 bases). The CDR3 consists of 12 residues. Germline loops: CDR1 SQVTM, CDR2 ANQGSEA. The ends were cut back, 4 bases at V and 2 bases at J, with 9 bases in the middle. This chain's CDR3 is CSVAGFTYEQYF. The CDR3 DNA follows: TGCAGCGTTGCGGGGTTCACCTACGAGCAGTACTTC.

CDR3 sequence reads: CSVESTRSGEAFF. DNA for the CDR3: TGCAGCGTTGAATCCACACGGTCAGGGGAAGCTTTCTTT. The chain joins TRBV29-1 to TRBJ1-1; perhaps TRBD1 as D (5 bases). V was trimmed by 2 bases and J by 8 bases, leaving 15 bases between them. Per the germline V gene, CDR1 is SQVTM and CDR2 is ANQGSEA. The CDR3 covers 13 residues.

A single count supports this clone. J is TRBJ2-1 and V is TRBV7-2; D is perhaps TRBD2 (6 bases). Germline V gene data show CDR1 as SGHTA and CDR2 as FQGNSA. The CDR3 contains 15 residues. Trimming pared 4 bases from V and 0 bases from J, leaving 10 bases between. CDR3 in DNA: TGTGCCAGCAGCTCCCTCGGGAGCTCCTACAATGAGCAGTTCTTC. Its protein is CASSSLGSSYNEQFF.